The text below deals with one T cell receptor (beta chain). The protocol was immunoSEQ multiplex PCR, while the TCRdb copy is restricted to in-frame clones and leaves out a portion. The sample records 200,000 or so clones, approximately 94% being singletons. Germline V gene lookup returns CDR1 LNHDA and CDR2 SQIVND (reference sequence). The CDR3 extends over 13 amino acids. V was pared by 7 bases and J by 5 bases, with 3 bases of the junction left unmatched. This entry is derived from a study of T cell responses to AZD1222 COVID-19 vaccine. The input for sequencing was peripheral blood, taken 28 days after the second AZD1222 dose. The V call is TRBV19, the J call TRBJ1-4; TRBD1 aligns across 8 bases. The clonotype was recovered from an adult who received the AZD1222 COVID-19 vaccine. The CDR3 spells CASTTGGNEKLFF. CDR3 nucleotide sequence: TGTGCCAGTACAACAGGGGGGAATGAAAAACTGTTTTTT.